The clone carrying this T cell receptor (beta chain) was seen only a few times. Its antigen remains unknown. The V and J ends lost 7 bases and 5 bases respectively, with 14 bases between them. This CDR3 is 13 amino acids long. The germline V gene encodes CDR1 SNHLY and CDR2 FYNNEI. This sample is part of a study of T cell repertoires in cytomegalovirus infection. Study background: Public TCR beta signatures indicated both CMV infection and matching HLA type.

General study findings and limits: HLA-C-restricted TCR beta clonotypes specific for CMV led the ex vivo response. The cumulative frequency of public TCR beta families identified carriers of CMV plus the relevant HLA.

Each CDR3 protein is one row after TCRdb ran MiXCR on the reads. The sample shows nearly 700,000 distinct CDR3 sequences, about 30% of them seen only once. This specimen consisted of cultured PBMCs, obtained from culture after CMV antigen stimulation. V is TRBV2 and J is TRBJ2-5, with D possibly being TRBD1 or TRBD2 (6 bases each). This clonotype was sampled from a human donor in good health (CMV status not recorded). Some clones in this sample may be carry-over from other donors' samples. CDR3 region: CASTRERGETQYF. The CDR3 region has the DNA TGTGCCAGCACCCGGGAGAGGGGGGAGACCCAGTACTTC.